The 11 T cell receptor beta chains below were found in one sample sequenced in a study of cytomegalovirus exposure and HLA in healthy donors listed by TCRdb under 2017. Library preparation employed the immunoSEQ multiplex PCR assay. For the multiplex PCR, a mixture combining 60 forward primers for TCR Vbeta segments and 13 reverse primers for TCR Jbeta segments was used. This immuneACCESS table, as held by TCRdb, lists in-frame sequences with V and J called but not all clones. Of the missing ones, under half trace to an unresolved V gene in checked studies; the others have no known cause. This sample comprises 150,000 to 200,000 clones, roughly 77% of them detected only once. The top ten hold around 1.5% of the sample. Material for sequencing was PBMCs. These TCRs come from a woman in her 50s in good health and CMV-seronegative.

The V and J genes are TRBV28 and TRBJ2-1, with 10 bases fitting TRBD2. Germline V gives CDR1 MDHEN, CDR2 SYDVKM. The V and J ends lost 10 bases and 0 bases, in that order; junction bases with no gene match: 15. The CDR3 sequence is 18 residues long. The CDR3 sequence is CATRDRLKREGSYNEQFF. DNA for the CDR3: TGTGCCACCAGGGACAGGCTGAAGCGGGAGGGCTCCTACAATGAGCAGTTCTTC.

The chain joins TRBV2 to TRBJ2-7; weak D call: TRBD2 (6 bases). Trimming removed 7 bases at V and 5 bases at J, with 15 bases between. CDR1 and CDR2 from the germline V gene are SNHLY and FYNNEI. The CDR3 consists of 13 residues. The CDR3 sequence: CASTRDLRDEQYF. CDR3 nucleotide sequence: TGTGCCAGCACCCGGGACTTACGGGACGAGCAGTACTTC.

The chain is built from TRBV7-3 and TRBJ2-6, with a possible D match to TRBD1 (5 bases). The germline V gene encodes CDR1 SGHTA and CDR2 FQGTGA. V was clipped by 1 base and J by 0 bases, with 10 bases between them. The CDR3 extends over 17 amino acids. The CDR3 DNA reads TGTGCCAGCAGCTTAAACGCAGGGATCTCTGGGGCCAACGTCCTGACTTTC. Translation: CASSLNAGISGANVLTF. Looking up the rest from reference TRBV7-3 and TRBJ2-6 gives the full variable domain: GAGVSQTPSNKVTEKGKYVELRCDPISGHTALYWYRQSLGQGPEFLIYFQGTGAADDSGLPNDRFFAVRPEGSVSTLKIQRTERGDSAVYLCASSLNAGISGANVLTFGAGSRLTVL.

This clone was detected only once. The V call is TRBV4-3, the J call TRBJ2-3; 8 nucleotides match TRBD1. The CDR3 runs to 15 residues. V lost 4 bases to trimming and J lost 4 bases; unmatched junction nucleotides: 7. Per the germline V gene, CDR1 is LGHNA and CDR2 is YSLEER. The CDR3 DNA reads TGCGCCAGCAGCCTCGGACAGGGCGGACCAGATACGCAGTATTTT. Protein product: CASSLGQGGPDTQYF.

The chain has TRBV6-6 and TRBJ1-5, with D possibly TRBD1 on 5 matching bases. Deletions cut 3 bases from V and 1 base from J, with 7 bases between. The CDR3 runs to 14 residues. Germline CDR1 reads MNHNY; CDR2 reads SVGAGI (reference sequence). CDR3 sequence reads: CASSYSGSNQPQHF. The CDR3 DNA reads TGTGCCAGCAGTTATTCAGGGAGCAATCAGCCCCAGCATTTT.

This clone has a handful of counts. One end of the junction varies from germline; a read error may be responsible. The chain links TRBV7-9 to TRBJ1-3, with D perhaps matching TRBD1 (5 bases). The CDR3 consists of 12 residues. CDR1 and CDR2 (germline): SEHNR, FQNEAQ (reference sequence). The CDR3 here is CSSSTRVDTIYF. In DNA, the CDR3 is TGTTCCAGCAGCACCAGGGTAGACACCATATATTTT.

This chain links TRBV21-1 with TRBJ2-1; the DNA was not used to check the table's D call, TRBD2. TRBV21-1 is assigned pseudogene status. The CDR3 consists of 17 residues. The CDR3 protein is CASSPPPDPSSYNEQFF. In DNA, the CDR3 is TGTGCCAGCAGCCCTCCGCCCGACCCTAGCTCCTACAATGAGCAGTTCTTC.

DNA of the CDR3: TGTGCCAGCAGCTCGTACAGGGGGATGAACACTGAAGCTTTCTTT. This translates into CASSSYRGMNTEAFF. The chain links TRBV11-2 to TRBJ1-1, with 8 bases matching TRBD1. The CDR3 is made up of 15 amino acids. Unmatched junction bases numbered 4, after V lost 4 bases and J lost 0 bases. The V gene's germline CDR1 is SGHAT and CDR2 FQNNGV.

V usage is TRBV11-3 and J usage is TRBJ1-1; the D is unclear. The V end was cut by 2 bases, the J end by 0 bases, with 4 bases between. CDR3 length: 13 residues. Germline assignment: CDR1 SGHNT and CDR2 YENEEA. The CDR3 protein is CASSLRLNTEAFF. CDR3 nucleotides: TGTGCCAGCAGCTTACGTTTGAACACTGAAGCTTTCTTT.

The chain employs TRBV19 and TRBJ2-7, with no clear D. Germline loops: CDR1 LNHDA, CDR2 SQIVND (reference sequence). The CDR3 sequence is 14 residues long. V lost 1 base to trimming and J lost 0 bases, with 7 bases between them. The CDR3 nucleotides are TGTGCCAGTAGTATAGGGCACCTCTCCTACGAGCAGTACTTC. Encoded protein: CASSIGHLSYEQYF.

The rearrangement uses TRBV27 and TRBJ2-5; unclear D gene. The J call is doubtful: the DNA matches TRBJ2-7 better. CDR3 length: 13 amino acids. CDR1 is MNHEY, CDR2 SMNVEV, per germline (reference sequence). This CDR3 reads CASSSTASYEQYF. The CDR3 DNA sequence: TGTGCCAGCAGTTCGACTGCCTCCTACGAGCAGTACTTC.